These 16 T cell receptor beta chains came from one sample sequenced in a study of beta chain features in type 1 diabetes. The study reverse transcribed the entire isolated RNA, so it sequenced expressed TCRB transcripts. Using immunoSEQ multiplex PCR, the repertoire was profiled, and TCRdb retains in-frame clones only, with some absent. This sample has about 320,000 clones; 14% occur once, and the top ten carry about 6.7%. Sequencing input: central memory CD4+ T cells from blood. All receptors derive from a man aged 30 to 39 in good health.

The V call is TRBV6-5, the J call TRBJ2-4, with a weak D call TRBD2 (6 bases). Trimming left V 10 bases short and J 9 bases short, with 19 bases between. Germline V gene data show CDR1 as MNHEY and CDR2 as SVGAGI. The CDR3 contains 13 residues. As DNA, the CDR3 is TGTGCCACCTCTCGGGACTCACAGGCCATTCAGTACTTC. This sequence encodes CATSRDSQAIQYF.

The genes are TRBV7-9 and TRBJ2-7; 9 bases are shared with TRBD2. Germline V CDR1 and CDR2: SEHNR, FQNEAQ (reference sequence). The CDR3 extends over 14 amino acids. V was clipped by 6 bases and J by 3 bases; unmatched bases: 6. The CDR3 loop reads CASSPSGTYYEQYV. The CDR3 DNA follows: TGTGCCAGCAGTCCTAGCGGGACTTACTACGAGCAGTACGTC.

Points on this clone: The CDR3 does not end in the conserved phenylalanine or tryptophan, so this is likely a read error. The CDR3, as DNA: TGTGCCAGCAGCCGTCAGGGCAGAGCTAACTATGGCTACACCTCC. As protein: CASSRQGRANYGYTS. The chain has TRBV7-8 and TRBJ1-2; possibly TRBD1 for D (5 bases). Trimming removed 5 bases from V and 0 bases from J, with 13 bases in between. Germline V gene lookup returns CDR1 SGHVS and CDR2 FQNEAQ. The CDR3 sequence is 15 residues long.

This clone was counted a few times. This rearrangement joins TRBV2 to TRBJ1-1; no firm D call. With 11 bases removed from V and 1 base from J, the gap between germline ends came to 14 bases. This CDR3 spans 13 amino acids. The germline V gene encodes CDR1 SNHLY and CDR2 FYNNEI. The CDR3 is CAGIRMANTEAFF. For the CDR3, the DNA is TGTGCCGGGATTCGGATGGCGAACACTGAAGCTTTCTTT. Filled out from reference TRBV2 and TRBJ1-1, the complete variable domain reads EPEVTQTPSHQVTQMGQEVILRCVPISNHLYFYWYRQILGQKVEFLVSFYNNEISEKSEIFDDQFSVERPDGSNFTLKIRSTKLEDSAMYFCAGIRMANTEAFFGQGTRLTVV.

The sample holds a few counts of this clone. The genes are TRBV9 and TRBJ1-3; D might be TRBD1 (5 bases). The V and J ends lost 0 bases and 0 bases respectively, with 10 bases between them. The CDR3 spans 16 residues. Germline V CDR1 and CDR2: SGDLS, YYNGEE. The CDR3 region has the DNA TGTGCCAGCAGCGTAGGTCAGGGACCCTCTGGAAACACCATATATTTT. This sequence encodes CASSVGQGPSGNTIYF.

The J gene is TRBJ2-5, the V gene TRBV2; 7 bases map to TRBD1. Per the germline V gene, CDR1 is SNHLY and CDR2 is FYNNEI. The CDR3 totals 16 residues. V was clipped by 7 bases and J by 5 bases; unmatched bases: 16. CDR3 DNA sequence: TGTGCCAGCACCCGAAACAGGGGAGAGGGCTCGGAGACCCAGTACTTC. This codes for CASTRNRGEGSETQYF.

A single count supports this clone. The genes are TRBV10-3 and TRBJ1-5; D is ambiguous. Trimming pared 0 bases from V and 7 bases from J, leaving 7 bases between. Germline assignment: CDR1 ENHRY and CDR2 SYGVKD. The CDR3 sequence is 13 residues long. The CDR3 region has the DNA TGTGCCATCAGTGAGTCGAGTACGCAGCCCCAGCATTTT. This sequence encodes CAISESSTQPQHF.

The chain carries TRBV7-2 and TRBJ2-1, with D hard to call. CDR3 size: 13 residues. V was clipped by 1 base and J by 7 bases, with 8 bases between them. Germline lookup yields CDR1 SGHTA and CDR2 FQGNSA. The CDR3 coding sequence is TGTGCCAGCAGCTTAGGACCGTATAATGAGCAGTTCTTC. Translated: CASSLGPYNEQFF.

This clone has ten or more counts. The chain recombines TRBV5-1 with TRBJ2-4, with D unresolved. The germline CDR1 and CDR2 sequences are SGHRS and YFSETQ. The CDR3 length is 16 residues. V lost 0 bases to trimming and J lost 0 bases, with 10 bases between them. Written as DNA, the CDR3 is TGCGCCAGCAGCTTGGGGCCAGGATTAGCCAAAAACATTCAGTACTTC. Its translation is CASSLGPGLAKNIQYF.

The chain recombines TRBV7-9 with TRBJ2-7; D ambiguous. Germline V lookup: CDR1 SEHNR, CDR2 FQNEAQ (reference sequence). Between the trimmed V and J ends, which lost 6 bases and 5 bases, there was a span of 11 bases. The CDR3 runs to 12 residues. CDR3 coding DNA: TGTGCCAGCAGTCGAAGGGCGGACGAGCAGTACTTC. This sequence encodes CASSRRADEQYF.

This clone occurred a few times. The chain recombines TRBV11-3 with TRBJ1-3; D remains ambiguous. The CDR3 is 12 residues long. The germline V gene has CDR1 SGHNT and CDR2 YENEEA. V lost 4 bases to trimming and J lost 2 bases, with 3 bases between them. CDR3 residues: CASSSAGNTIYF. The CDR3 DNA sequence: TGTGCCAGCAGCTCTGCTGGAAACACCATATATTTT.

This clone appeared a few times. The chain has TRBV7-9 and TRBJ2-7; D is undetermined. V shed 3 bases and J shed 9 bases, with 9 bases lying between them. The CDR3 runs to 11 residues. Germline CDR1 and CDR2: SEHNR and FQNEAQ (reference sequence). Here the CDR3 reads CASSFDLRQYF. The CDR3 bases are TGTGCCAGCAGCTTTGACTTGCGGCAGTACTTC.

This clone was picked up many times. V is TRBV7-2 and J is TRBJ2-3, with TRBD2 matching over 10 bases. The V segment lost 2 bases and the J segment 6 bases; nucleotides outside the gene matches: 5. In germline, CDR1 is SGHTA, CDR2 FQGNSA. The CDR3 consists of 15 residues. In DNA, the CDR3 is TGTGCCAGCAGCTTACCGACTAGCGGGCGGGATACGCAGTATTTT. As protein: CASSLPTSGRDTQYF.

The chain links TRBV7-2 to TRBJ2-7; no clear D. CDR1 is SGHTA and CDR2 is FQGNSA in the germline V gene. V was clipped by 1 base and J by 4 bases, with 8 bases between them. The CDR3 length is 13 residues. The DNA for the CDR3 is TGTGCCAGCAGCTTAGGACACCGATACGAGCAGTACGTC. This encodes CASSLGHRYEQYV.

The sample holds a few counts of this clone. The sample holds other DNA sequences that translate to the same CDR3. The V gene is TRBV9, the J gene TRBJ1-4; D is undetermined. Germline CDR1 and CDR2: SGDLS and YYNGEE. The CDR3 extends over 14 amino acids. The germline V and J ends were trimmed by 2 bases and 2 bases, with 7 bases remaining between them. CDR3 sequence reads: CASSVGLTNEKLFF. CDR3 DNA: TGTGCCAGCAGCGTGGGCCTTACTAATGAAAAACTGTTTTTT.

The chain has TRBV7-2 and TRBJ1-2, with D hard to call. Deletions cut 2 bases from V and 13 bases from J, with 20 bases between. The CDR3 contains 14 residues. Germline values: CDR1 SGHTA, CDR2 FQGNSA. This CDR3 is CASSLTRDTSARTF. The CDR3 DNA sequence: TGTGCCAGCAGCTTAACTCGTGACACTTCGGCCCGCACCTTC.